The TCR beta chain described here comes from a study of blood T cell repertoires in COVID-19. At the level of the study: From the United States, Italy and Spain came samples of acute and convalescent COVID-19.

Method: immunoSEQ multiplex PCR; TCRdb's copy keeps in-frame clones and lacks some. This table has around 100,000 clones, roughly 84% appearing once. This CDR3 has 16 residues. Germline V gives CDR1 LNHDA, CDR2 SQIVND (reference sequence). Trimming took 0 bases from V and 2 from J; bases not matched to a gene: 5. The receptor comes from a human donor in a cohort sampled during active COVID-19. The chain links TRBV19 to TRBJ2-3; the match to TRBD1 covers 7 bases. Sequenced material: peripheral blood. In DNA form, the CDR3 reads TGTGCCAGTAGTATAGAACGGGACAGCTACACAGATACGCAGTATTTT. It is translated as CASSIERDSYTDTQYF.